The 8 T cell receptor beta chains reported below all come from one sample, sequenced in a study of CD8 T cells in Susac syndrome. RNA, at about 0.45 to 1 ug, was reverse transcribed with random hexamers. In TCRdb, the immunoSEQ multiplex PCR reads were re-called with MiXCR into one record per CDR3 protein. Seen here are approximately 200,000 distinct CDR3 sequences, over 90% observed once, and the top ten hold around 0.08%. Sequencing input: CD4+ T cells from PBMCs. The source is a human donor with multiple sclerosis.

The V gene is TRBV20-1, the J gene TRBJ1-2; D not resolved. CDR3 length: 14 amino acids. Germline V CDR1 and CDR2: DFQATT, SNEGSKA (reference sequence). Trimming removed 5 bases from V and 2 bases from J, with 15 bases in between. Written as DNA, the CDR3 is TGCAGTGCTCTGGAACAGACCTTAAACTATGGCTACACCTTC. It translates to CSALEQTLNYGYTF.

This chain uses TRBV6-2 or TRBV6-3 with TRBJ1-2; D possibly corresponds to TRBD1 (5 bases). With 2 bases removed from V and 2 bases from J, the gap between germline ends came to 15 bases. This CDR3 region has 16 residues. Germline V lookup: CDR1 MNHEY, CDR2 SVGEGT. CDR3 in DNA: TGTGCCAGCAGTTACGGGTTGGAACAGGCGAACTATGGCTACACCTTC. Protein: CASSYGLEQANYGYTF.

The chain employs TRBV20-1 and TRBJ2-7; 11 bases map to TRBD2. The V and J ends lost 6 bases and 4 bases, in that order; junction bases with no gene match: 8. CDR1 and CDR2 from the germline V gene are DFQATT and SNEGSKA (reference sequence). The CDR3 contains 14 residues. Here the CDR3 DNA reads TGCAGTGCAGCGACTAGCGGGGAGATATACGAGCAGTACTTC. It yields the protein CSAATSGEIYEQYF.

CDR3 sequence (DNA): TGTGCCAGCAGCGAGGGACTAGCGGGGGGCTCAGAGACCCAGTACTTC. It codes for CASSEGLAGGSETQYF. The chain links TRBV9 to TRBJ2-5; TRBD2 matches at 15 bases. V lost 3 bases to trimming and J lost 4 bases; unmatched junction nucleotides: 4. This CDR3 is 16 amino acids long. Per the germline V gene, CDR1 is SGDLS and CDR2 is YYNGEE.

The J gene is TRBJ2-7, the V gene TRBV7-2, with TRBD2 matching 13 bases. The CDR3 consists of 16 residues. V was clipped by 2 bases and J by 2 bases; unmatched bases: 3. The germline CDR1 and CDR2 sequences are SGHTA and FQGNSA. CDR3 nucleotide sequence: TGTGCCAGCAGCTTAAGACTAGCGGGGGGAGCCTACGAGCAGTACTTC. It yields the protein CASSLRLAGGAYEQYF.

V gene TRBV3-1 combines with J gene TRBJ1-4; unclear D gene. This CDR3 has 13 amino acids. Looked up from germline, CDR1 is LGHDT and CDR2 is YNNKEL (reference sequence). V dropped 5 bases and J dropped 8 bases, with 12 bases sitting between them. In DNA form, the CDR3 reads TGTGCCAGCAGCTGGACCGGTGGGGAAAAACTGTTTTTT. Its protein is CASSWTGGEKLFF.

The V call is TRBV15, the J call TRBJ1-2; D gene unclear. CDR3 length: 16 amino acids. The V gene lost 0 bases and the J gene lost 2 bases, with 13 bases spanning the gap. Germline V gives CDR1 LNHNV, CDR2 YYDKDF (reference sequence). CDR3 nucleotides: TGTGCCACCAGCAGAGATGGATTGAGTGCAAACTATGGCTACACCTTC. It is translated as CATSRDGLSANYGYTF.

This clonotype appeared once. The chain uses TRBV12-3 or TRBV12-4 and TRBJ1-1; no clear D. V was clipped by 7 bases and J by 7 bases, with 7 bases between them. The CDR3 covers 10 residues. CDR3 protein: CASTRNEAFF. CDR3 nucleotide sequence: TGTGCCAGCACCCGAAATGAAGCTTTCTTT.